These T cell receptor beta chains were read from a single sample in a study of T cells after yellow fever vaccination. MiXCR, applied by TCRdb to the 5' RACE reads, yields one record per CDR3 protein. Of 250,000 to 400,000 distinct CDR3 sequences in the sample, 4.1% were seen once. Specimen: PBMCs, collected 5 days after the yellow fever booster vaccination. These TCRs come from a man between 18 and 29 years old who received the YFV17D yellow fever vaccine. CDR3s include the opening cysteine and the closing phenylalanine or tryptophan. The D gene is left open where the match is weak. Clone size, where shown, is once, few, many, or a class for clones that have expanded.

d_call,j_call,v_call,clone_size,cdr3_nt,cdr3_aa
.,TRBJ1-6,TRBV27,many,TGTGCCAGCATGGTGGGCTCTGTTAATTCACCCCTCCACTTT,CASMVGSVNSPLHF
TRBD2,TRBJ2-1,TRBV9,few,TGTGCCAGCAGCGTAGAAGCGGGGGGCCCGATACGTCCAGAGCAGTTCTTC,CASSVEAGGPIRPEQFF
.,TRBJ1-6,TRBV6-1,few,TGTGCCAGCAGTGAAGAAAGGAGGAGCTCCTATAATTCACCCCTCCACTTT,CASSEERRSSYNSPLHF
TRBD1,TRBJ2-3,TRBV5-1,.,TGCGCCAGCAGACTAGGACAGGCGGCAGATACGCAGTATTTT,CASRLGQAADTQYF
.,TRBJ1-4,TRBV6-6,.,TGTGCCAGCACTAACAGGGAGTTGGTTGAAAAACTGTTTTTT,CASTNRELVEKLFF
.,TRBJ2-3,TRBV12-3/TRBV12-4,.,TGTGCCAGCAGTTTAGGTATGGGACACGGCACAGATACGCAGTATTTT,CASSLGMGHGTDTQYF
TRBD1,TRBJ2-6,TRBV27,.,TGTGCCAGCAGTCCGGGACAGGTCCTCTCTGGGGCCAACGTCCTGACTTTC,CASSPGQVLSGANVLTF
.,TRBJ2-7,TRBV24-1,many,TGTGCCACCAGTGAGAAGGGGTGTTACGAGCAGTACTTC,CATSEKGCYEQYF
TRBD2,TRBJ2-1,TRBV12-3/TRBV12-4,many,TGTGCCAGCAGGCAAGGAACTAGCGGGGGGAGGAATGAGCAGTTCTTC,CASRQGTSGGRNEQFF
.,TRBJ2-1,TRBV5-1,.,TGCGCCAGCAGCTCTGAGGGGGATGAGCAGTTCTTC,CASSSEGDEQFF
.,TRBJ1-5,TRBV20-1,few,TGCAGTGCTCGGGGGGGGTATCAGCCCCAGCATTTT,CSARGGYQPQHF
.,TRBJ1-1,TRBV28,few,TGTGCCAGCAGTTTGGGGGGTCCGAACCCTGAAGCTTTCTTT,CASSLGGPNPEAFF
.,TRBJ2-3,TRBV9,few,TGTGCCAGCAGCGAGCCGGGCCGAGGGGATACGCAGTATTTT,CASSEPGRGDTQYF
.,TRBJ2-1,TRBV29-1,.,TGCAGCGCCGGGTACTCCTACAATGAGCAGTTCTTC,CSAGYSYNEQFF
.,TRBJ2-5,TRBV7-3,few,TGTGCCAGCAGCTTAGGCGGGGTGTTAGAGACCCAGTACTTC,CASSLGGVLETQYF
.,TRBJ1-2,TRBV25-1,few,TGTGCCAGCAGTGAAGGTCAGCTTGGCTACACCTTC,CASSEGQLGYTF
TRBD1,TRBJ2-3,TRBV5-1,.,TGCGCCAGCAGCTCGTTGACAGGGCGCCCTTCAGATACGCAGTATTTT,CASSSLTGRPSDTQYF
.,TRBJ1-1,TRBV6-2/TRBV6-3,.,TGTGCCAGCAGTTACGGGATAAAGAACACTGAAGCTTTCTTT,CASSYGIKNTEAFF
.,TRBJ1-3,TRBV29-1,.,TGCAGCGCGGGTGGCGGATACGGAAACACCATATATTTT,CSAGGGYGNTIYF
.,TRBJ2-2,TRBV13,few,TGTGCCAGCAGCTTAGGCTCGAGAGGGGGATCGGAAGACACCGGGGAGCTGTTTTTT,CASSLGSRGGSEDTGELFF
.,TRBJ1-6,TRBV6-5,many,TGTGCCAGCAGGGCCTGGGAGGATCATAATTCACCCCTCCACTTT,CASRAWEDHNSPLHF
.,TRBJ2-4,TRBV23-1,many,TGCGCCAGCAGTCAATCCGGGGGTGGTTACATTCAGTACTTC,CASSQSGGGYIQYF
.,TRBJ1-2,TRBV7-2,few,TGTGCCAGCAGCGCCGTTGTGACCTATGGCTACACCTTC,CASSAVVTYGYTF